This paragraph reports one T cell receptor (beta chain). The data were obtained in a study of blood T cell repertoires in COVID-19. Overall study: Samples came from the United States, Italy and Spain, spanning acute and convalescent COVID-19. Sample material is recorded as cDNA or gDNA derived from T cells, B-cell-depleted T cells, or PBMCs.

In the original workflow: How many nucleated cells were present was estimated from reference gene primer amplification. Repertoires were generated with immunoSEQ multiplex PCR, while TCRdb's copy carries only in-frame clones and drops some. That table gives V, J and clone size, and the DNA gave D and trimming. In the table there are roughly 80,000 clones, around nine tenths of which are singletons. The ends lost 4 bases at V and 5 bases at J; junction bases unmatched: 6. CDR1 is SGHRS, CDR2 YFSETQ, per germline. This CDR3 is 14 amino acids long. This chain joins TRBV5-1 and TRBJ2-5; 9 nucleotides align to TRBD1. The TCR originated in a woman aged 80 or over with acute or convalescent COVID-19. What was sequenced was peripheral blood. CDR3: CASSRTGDEETQYF. The DNA for the CDR3 is TGCGCCAGCAGCAGGACAGGGGACGAGGAGACCCAGTACTTC.